Listed below are T cell receptor beta chains from one sample, sequenced in a study of PD-L1 blockade in urothelial cancer. Clones were read by immunoSEQ multiplex PCR, and TCRdb kept only the in-frame ones, dropping some. The table has approximately 71,000 clones, 85% to 90% seen once; the top ten hold roughly 3.4%. Sequenced here: PBMCs, sampled around atezolizumab (anti-PD-L1) treatment. All receptors come from a man aged 55-75 years with urothelial cancer. Both conserved end residues are part of each CDR3. The order of the fields is D gene, clone size, V gene, J gene, CDR3 length, CDR3 DNA, CDR3 protein. The D gene is left open where the match is weak. Not all rows give a size; the values are once, few, many and, for expanded clones, a class.

-	-	TRBV4-1	TRBJ1-3	16	TGCGCCAGCAGCCAAGAGGCCACCAGCTCTGGAAACACCATATATTTT	CASSQEATSSGNTIYF
TRBD2	-	TRBV5-1	TRBJ2-7	15	TGCGCCAGCAGCTTGGATGGCGGGGGGGCCTACGAGCAGTACTTC	CASSLDGGGAYEQYF
-	-	TRBV18	TRBJ2-5	13	TGTGCCAGCTCACCCTCGGGTTCAGAGACCCAGTACTTC	CASSPSGSETQYF
TRBD1	-	TRBV7-8	TRBJ1-3	13	TGTGCCAGTGGGGGACAGCCTGGAAACACCATATATTTT	CASGGQPGNTIYF
-	-	TRBV25-1	TRBJ2-2	15	TGTGCCAGCACCCCAACAGGTTTTAGTACCGGGGAGCTGTTTTTT	CASTPTGFSTGELFF
-	-	TRBV7-6	TRBJ2-2	12	TGTGCCAGCAGCCCCATCACCGGGGAGCTGTTTTTT	CASSPITGELFF
TRBD1	-	TRBV7-9	TRBJ2-2	16	TGTGCCAGCAGCCCCTATGGGACAGGCAACACCGGGGAGCTGTTTTTT	CASSPYGTGNTGELFF
TRBD2	-	TRBV23-1	TRBJ2-2	18	TGCGCCAGCAGTCCGTGGGGGGGGGCTAGCGGGACAACCGGGGAGCTGTTTTTT	CASSPWGGASGTTGELFF
-	-	TRBV5-1	TRBJ1-1	13	TGCGCCAGCAGCTTTACGAGGAACACTGAAGCTTTCTTT	CASSFTRNTEAFF
-	-	TRBV5-1	TRBJ2-1	15	TGCGCCAGCAGTCGACTGAGCGGAGGATACAATGAGCAGTTCTTC	CASSRLSGGYNEQFF
TRBD1	-	TRBV4-1	TRBJ1-6	16	TGCGCCAGCAGCCAAGTCCGCCTCGGACAGGGTTCACCCCTCCACTTT	CASSQVRLGQGSPLHF
TRBD2	-	TRBV6-1	TRBJ2-4	15	TGTGCCAGCAGTGCCCCTAGCGGTATGTTAAACATTCAGTACTTC	CASSAPSGMLNIQYF
-	-	TRBV30	TRBJ2-1	14	TGTGCCTGGAGCCCAACCCGGAGTAGCAATGAGCAGTTCTTC	CAWSPTRSSNEQFF
-	-	TRBV21-1	TRBJ1-2	16	TGTGCCAGCAGCAAAGTTAACAGGGGGGGGAACTATGGCTACACCTTC	CASSKVNRGGNYGYTF
-	-	TRBV6-4	TRBJ2-2	16	TGTGCCAGCAGCCACGTAATGGCGGTACGCCCCGGGGAGCTGTTTTTT	CASSHVMAVRPGELFF
-	once	TRBV2	TRBJ1-4	12	TGTGCCAGCAGTGACCGAGGGGAAAAACTGTTTTTT	CASSDRGEKLFF
TRBD1	-	TRBV30	TRBJ2-3	17	TGTGCCTGGAATCAGAGGACAGGGGGCGCAAATTCAGATACGCAGTATTTT	CAWNQRTGGANSDTQYF
TRBD1	-	TRBV7-3	TRBJ1-2	13	TGTGCCAGCAGCCCACAGGACAGGGGAAGACGGACCTTC	CASSPQDRGRRTF
TRBD1	-	TRBV2	TRBJ1-6	15	TGTGCCAGCAGTGAAAGAGAGGGGGCGGGTTCACCCCTCCACTTT	CASSEREGAGSPLHF
TRBD1	-	TRBV10-3	TRBJ2-3	15	TGTGCCATCAGTGCAGGGGGCGGTAGCACAGATACGCAGTATTTT	CAISAGGGSTDTQYF
-	-	TRBV5-1	TRBJ1-3	15	TGCGCCAGCAGCTTGGAAGCAGGGACTGGAAACACCATATATTTT	CASSLEAGTGNTIYF
TRBD2	-	TRBV7-9	TRBJ2-2	17	TGTGCCAGCAGCTTAAACGTGGATAGCGGGGGAACCGGGGAGCTGTTTTTT	CASSLNVDSGGTGELFF
-	-	TRBV19	TRBJ2-7	15	TGTGCCAGTAGTCCAACGGACTTAAGCTCCTACGAGCAGTACTTC	CASSPTDLSSYEQYF
-	-	TRBV10-3	TRBJ1-3	13	TGTGCCATCAGTGAGTCTTCAGGAAACACCATATATTTT	CAISESSGNTIYF
TRBD1	-	TRBV5-4	TRBJ1-2	13	TGTGCCAGCAGCCCCCGACAGGGGGAGAGCAACACCTTC	CASSPRQGESNTF
TRBD1	-	TRBV10-3	TRBJ1-1	13	TGTGCCATCGGGCAGACAGGGAAGACTGAAGCTTTCTTT	CAIGQTGKTEAFF
TRBD1	once	TRBV6-5	TRBJ2-5	14	TGTGCCAGCGGGACAGTAGGGAGCGGTGGGACCCAGTACTTC	CASGTVGSGGTQYF
-	-	TRBV10-2	TRBJ2-5	13	TGCGCCAGCAGTGAGGAGGAAACTTTGGCCCAGTACTTC	CASSEEETLAQYF
TRBD1	-	TRBV7-3	TRBJ1-2	14	TGTGCCAGCAGCCCGAACAGGGGAGCGTTTGGCTACACCTTC	CASSPNRGAFGYTF
-	-	TRBV2	TRBJ1-6	14	TGTGCCAGCAGTGAACAGGGGCATAATTCACCCCTCCACTTT	CASSEQGHNSPLHF
TRBD1	-	TRBV6-5	TRBJ1-5	15	TGTGCCAGCACCCCCGGGACAGGGACCCACCAGCCCCAGCATTTT	CASTPGTGTHQPQHF
TRBD1	-	TRBV19	TRBJ2-2	15	TGTGCCAGTAGTCAGGGGGCGCTGGGGACCGGGGAGCTGTTTTTT	CASSQGALGTGELFF
-	-	TRBV6-1	TRBJ1-3	21	TGTGCCAGCAGTGAAGAGATGGAATTGGCAGGGTTTAATGACGGAAAAACTACAACGTATTTT	CASSEEMELAGFNDGKTTTYF
TRBD1	-	TRBV27	TRBJ1-2	15	TGTGCCAGCAGTTTTCAGGGACAGGGGTTTCAGGGCTACACCTTC	CASSFQGQGFQGYTF
TRBD2	-	TRBV6-5	TRBJ2-7	16	TGTGCCAGCAGTTACGCGGGTACTAGCGGGGGGTACGAGCAGTACTTC	CASSYAGTSGGYEQYF
TRBD2	-	TRBV11-2	TRBJ2-3	12	TGTGCCACTTCGGGGGGGGCAGATACGCAGTATTTT	CATSGGADTQYF
TRBD2	-	TRBV6-6	TRBJ2-1	16	TGTGCCAGCAGGGGACTAGCCCACGCTACCTACAATGAGCAGTTCTTC	CASRGLAHATYNEQFF
-	-	TRBV7-8	TRBJ2-7	14	TGTGCCAGCAGCGCCGGTGAGGTATTCTACGAGCAGTACTTC	CASSAGEVFYEQYF
TRBD1	-	TRBV11-3	TRBJ2-2	19	TGTGCCAGCAGCTCCCGTGACAGGGATATTACTCCGAACACCGGGGAGCTGTTTTTT	CASSSRDRDITPNTGELFF
TRBD1	-	TRBV7-9	TRBJ1-2	14	TGTGCCAGCAGCTACCGGGACAGCCCATATGGCTACACCTTC	CASSYRDSPYGYTF
-	once	TRBV30	TRBJ2-5	13	TGTGCCTGGAATAAAGCGGGTCCAGAGACCCAGTACTTC	CAWNKAGPETQYF
-	-	TRBV6-6	TRBJ2-2	13	TGTGCCAGCAGTACCACAGGGCCCGGGGAGCTGTTTTTT	CASSTTGPGELFF
-	few	TRBV29-1	TRBJ1-1	11	TGCAGCACACAACAGAACACTGAAGCTTTCTTT	CSTQQNTEAFF
-	-	TRBV30	TRBJ1-5	14	TGTGCCTGGGCCTCACAGGGAGCCAATCAGCCCCAGCATTTT	CAWASQGANQPQHF
TRBD2	-	TRBV6-1	TRBJ2-3	15	TGTGCCAGCAGTGATTATAGCGGGGGCACAGATACGCAGTATTTT	CASSDYSGGTDTQYF
TRBD1	-	TRBV19	TRBJ1-1	13	TGTGCCACCTGGAACAGGGGGGACACTGAAGCTTTCTTT	CATWNRGDTEAFF
TRBD1	-	TRBV7-9	TRBJ2-2	15	TGTGCCAGCAGCTCGCGAGACAGGGACACCGGGGAGCTGTTTTTT	CASSSRDRDTGELFF
-	-	TRBV30	TRBJ2-1	17	TGTGCCTGGTTCTGGCGGGGTGGGTTAGGGCCCAATCATGAGCAGTTCTTC	CAWFWRGGLGPNHEQFF
TRBD1	-	TRBV5-1	TRBJ2-7	15	TGCGCCAGCAGCCAGCCGGTACAGGGGGCGTACGAGCAGTACTTC	CASSQPVQGAYEQYF
-	-	TRBV21-1	TRBJ2-2	14	TGTGCCAGCAGGTACAGGGAGGGGACCGGGGAGCTGTTTTTT	CASRYREGTGELFF
-	-	TRBV25-1	TRBJ1-2	13	TGTGCCAGCAGTGACCAGGGCTTCTATGGCTACACCTTC	CASSDQGFYGYTF
TRBD2	once	TRBV11-2	TRBJ2-1	19	TGTGCCAGCAGCTTAACGGGACTAGCGGGGCTAAGCTCCTACAATGAGCAGTTCTTC	CASSLTGLAGLSSYNEQFF
-	-	TRBV6-5	TRBJ1-2	13	TGTGCCAGCAGCCTCAGGGGATTCTATGGCTACACCTTC	CASSLRGFYGYTF
-	-	TRBV6-1	TRBJ1-1	14	TGTGCCAGCAGTGGCTCCGGGATCAACACTGAAGCTTTCTTT	CASSGSGINTEAFF